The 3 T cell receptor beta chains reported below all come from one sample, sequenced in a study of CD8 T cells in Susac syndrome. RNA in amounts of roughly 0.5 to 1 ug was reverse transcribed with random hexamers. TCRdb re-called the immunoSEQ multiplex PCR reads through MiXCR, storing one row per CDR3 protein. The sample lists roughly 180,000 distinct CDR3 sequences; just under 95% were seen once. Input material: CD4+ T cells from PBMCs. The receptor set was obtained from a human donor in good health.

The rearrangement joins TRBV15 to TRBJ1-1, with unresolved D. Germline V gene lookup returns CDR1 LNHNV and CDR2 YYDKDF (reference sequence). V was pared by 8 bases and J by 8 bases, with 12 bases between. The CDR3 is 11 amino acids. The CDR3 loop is CATYQSGEAFF. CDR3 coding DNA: TGTGCCACCTATCAAAGCGGGGAAGCTTTCTTT.

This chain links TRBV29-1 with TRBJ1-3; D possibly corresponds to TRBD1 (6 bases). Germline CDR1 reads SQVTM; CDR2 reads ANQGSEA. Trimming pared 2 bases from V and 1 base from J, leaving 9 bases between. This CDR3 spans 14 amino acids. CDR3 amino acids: CSVEHTGSGNTIYF. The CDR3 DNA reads TGCAGCGTTGAACACACAGGGTCTGGAAACACCATATATTTT. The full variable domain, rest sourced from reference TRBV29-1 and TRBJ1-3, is SAVISQKPSRDICQRGTSLTIQCQVDSQVTMMFWYRQQPGQSLTLIATANQGSEATYESGFVIDKFPISRPNLTFSTLTVSNMSPEDSSIYLCSVEHTGSGNTIYFGEGSWLTVV.

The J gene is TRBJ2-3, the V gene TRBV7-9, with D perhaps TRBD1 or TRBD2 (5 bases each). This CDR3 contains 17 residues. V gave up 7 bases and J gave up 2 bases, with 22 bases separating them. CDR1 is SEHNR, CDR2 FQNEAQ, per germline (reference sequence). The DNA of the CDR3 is TGTGCCAGCATAGACCGGGACGGAAGACAAGTCACAGATACGCAGTATTTT. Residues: CASIDRDGRQVTDTQYF.